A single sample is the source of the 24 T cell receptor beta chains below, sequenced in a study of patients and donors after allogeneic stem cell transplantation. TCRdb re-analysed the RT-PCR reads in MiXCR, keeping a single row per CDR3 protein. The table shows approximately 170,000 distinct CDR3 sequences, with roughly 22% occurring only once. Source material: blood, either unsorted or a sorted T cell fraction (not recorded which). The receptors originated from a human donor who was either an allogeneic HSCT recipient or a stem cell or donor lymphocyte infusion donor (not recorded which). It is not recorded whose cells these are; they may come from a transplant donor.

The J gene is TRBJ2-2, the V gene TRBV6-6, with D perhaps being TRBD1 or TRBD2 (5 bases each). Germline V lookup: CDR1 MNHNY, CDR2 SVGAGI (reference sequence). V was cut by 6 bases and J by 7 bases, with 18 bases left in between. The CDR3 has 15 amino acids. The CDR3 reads CASSFILGASGELFF. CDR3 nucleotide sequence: TGTGCCAGCAGCTTCATACTAGGGGCGAGCGGGGAGCTGTTTTTT.

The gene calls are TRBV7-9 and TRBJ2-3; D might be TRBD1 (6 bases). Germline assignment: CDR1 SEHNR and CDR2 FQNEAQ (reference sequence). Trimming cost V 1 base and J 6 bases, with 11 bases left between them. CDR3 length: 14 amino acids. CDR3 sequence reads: CASSLGTVADTQYF. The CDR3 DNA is TGTGCCAGCAGCTTAGGGACAGTGGCGGATACGCAGTATTTT.

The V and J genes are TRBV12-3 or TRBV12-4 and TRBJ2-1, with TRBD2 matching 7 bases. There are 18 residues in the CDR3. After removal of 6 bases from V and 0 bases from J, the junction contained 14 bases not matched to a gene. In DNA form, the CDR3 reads TGTGCCAGCAGCCGTGCGGCTAGCGGACCCAGCTCCTACAATGAGCAGTTCTTC. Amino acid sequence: CASSRAASGPSSYNEQFF.

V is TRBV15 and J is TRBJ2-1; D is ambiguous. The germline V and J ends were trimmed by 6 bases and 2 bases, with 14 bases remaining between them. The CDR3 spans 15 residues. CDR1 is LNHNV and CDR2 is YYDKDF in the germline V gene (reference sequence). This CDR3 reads CATRSERDAYNEQFF. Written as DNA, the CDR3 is TGTGCCACCAGGTCTGAGCGCGACGCCTACAATGAGCAGTTCTTC.

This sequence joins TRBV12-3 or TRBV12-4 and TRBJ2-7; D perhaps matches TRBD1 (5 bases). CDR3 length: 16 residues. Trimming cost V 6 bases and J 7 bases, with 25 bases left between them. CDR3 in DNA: TGTGCCAGCAGCAAGCCGCAGGGCTTCCTGAATAGAGAGCAGTACTTC. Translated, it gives CASSKPQGFLNREQYF.

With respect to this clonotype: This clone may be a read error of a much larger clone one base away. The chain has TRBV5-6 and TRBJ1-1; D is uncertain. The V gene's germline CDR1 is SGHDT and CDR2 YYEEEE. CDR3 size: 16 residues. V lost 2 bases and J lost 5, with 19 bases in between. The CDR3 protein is CASSFGIGRPLTEAFF. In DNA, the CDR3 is TGTGCCAGCAGCTTCGGGATAGGGCGTCCGTTGACTGAAGCTTTCTTT.

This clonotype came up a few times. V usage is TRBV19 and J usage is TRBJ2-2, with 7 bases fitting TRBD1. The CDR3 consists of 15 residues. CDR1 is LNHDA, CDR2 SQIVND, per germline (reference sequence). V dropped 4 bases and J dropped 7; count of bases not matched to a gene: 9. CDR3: CASSTGQAASGELFF. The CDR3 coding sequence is TGTGCCAGTAGTACCGGACAGGCGGCGAGCGGGGAGCTGTTTTTT.

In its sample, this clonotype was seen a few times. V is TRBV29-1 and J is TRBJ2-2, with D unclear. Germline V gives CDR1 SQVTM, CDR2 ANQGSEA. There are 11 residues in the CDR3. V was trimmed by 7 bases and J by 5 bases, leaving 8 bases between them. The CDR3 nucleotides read TGCAGCGGAGAACAGACCGGGGAGCTGTTTTTT. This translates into CSGEQTGELFF.

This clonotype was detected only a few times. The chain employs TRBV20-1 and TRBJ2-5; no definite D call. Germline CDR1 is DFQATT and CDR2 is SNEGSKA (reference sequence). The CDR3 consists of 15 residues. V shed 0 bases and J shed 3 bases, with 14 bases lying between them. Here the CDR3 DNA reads TGCAGTGCTAGAGATTCGGACGGATCTGAAGAGACCCAGTACTTC. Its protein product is CSARDSDGSEETQYF.

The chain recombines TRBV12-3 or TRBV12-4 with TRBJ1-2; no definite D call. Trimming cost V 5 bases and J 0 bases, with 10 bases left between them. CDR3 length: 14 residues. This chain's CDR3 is CASSTSGANYGYTF. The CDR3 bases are TGTGCCAGCAGTACCTCCGGAGCTAACTATGGCTACACCTTC.

The CDR3, as DNA: TGTGCAAGCGGGGCAGGGTTCACTGAAGCTTTCTTT. This sequence encodes CASGAGFTEAFF. The V call is TRBV12-3 or TRBV12-4, the J call TRBJ1-1; perhaps TRBD1 as D (5 bases). The length of the CDR3 is 12 residues.

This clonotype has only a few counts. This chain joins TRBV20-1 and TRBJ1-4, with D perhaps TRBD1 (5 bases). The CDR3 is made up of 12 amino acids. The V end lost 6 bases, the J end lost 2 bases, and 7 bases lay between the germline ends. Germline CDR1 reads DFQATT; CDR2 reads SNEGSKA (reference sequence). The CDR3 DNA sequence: TGCAGTGCCAGGGCGACTAATGAAAAACTGTTTTTT. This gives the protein CSARATNEKLFF.

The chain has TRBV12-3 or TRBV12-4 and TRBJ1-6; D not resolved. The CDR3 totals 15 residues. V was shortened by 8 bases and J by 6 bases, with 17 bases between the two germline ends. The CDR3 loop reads CASGPRRRTNSPLHF. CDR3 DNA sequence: TGTGCCAGCGGTCCCAGGCGTAGGACTAATTCACCCCTCCACTTT.

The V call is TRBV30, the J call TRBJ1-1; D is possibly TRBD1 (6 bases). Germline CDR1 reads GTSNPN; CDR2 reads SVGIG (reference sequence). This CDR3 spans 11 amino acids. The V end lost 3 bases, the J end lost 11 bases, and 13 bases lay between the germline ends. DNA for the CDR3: TGTGCCTGGAGGGACGGGGGCTACGCTTTCTTT. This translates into CAWRDGGYAFF.

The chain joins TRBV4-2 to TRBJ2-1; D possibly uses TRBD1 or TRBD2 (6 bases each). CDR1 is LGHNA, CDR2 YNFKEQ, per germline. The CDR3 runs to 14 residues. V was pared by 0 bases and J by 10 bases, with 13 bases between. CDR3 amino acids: CASSQDTQGLEQFF. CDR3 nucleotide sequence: TGTGCCAGCAGCCAAGACACACAGGGACTGGAGCAGTTCTTC.

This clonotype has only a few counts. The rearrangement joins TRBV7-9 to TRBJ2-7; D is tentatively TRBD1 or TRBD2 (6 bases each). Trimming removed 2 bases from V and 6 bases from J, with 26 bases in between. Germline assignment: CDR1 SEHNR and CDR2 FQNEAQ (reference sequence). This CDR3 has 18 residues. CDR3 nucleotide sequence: TGTGCCAGCAGCTTACCCCCGGGGGCTAGCCCGGAGGGCTTCGAGCAGTACTTC. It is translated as CASSLPPGASPEGFEQYF.

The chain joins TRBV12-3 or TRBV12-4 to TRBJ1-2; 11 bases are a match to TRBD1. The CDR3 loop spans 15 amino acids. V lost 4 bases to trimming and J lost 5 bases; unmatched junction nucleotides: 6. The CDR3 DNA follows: TGTGCCAGCAGTTCAGGACAGGGGGCGGTTTATGGCTACACCTTC. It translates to CASSSGQGAVYGYTF.

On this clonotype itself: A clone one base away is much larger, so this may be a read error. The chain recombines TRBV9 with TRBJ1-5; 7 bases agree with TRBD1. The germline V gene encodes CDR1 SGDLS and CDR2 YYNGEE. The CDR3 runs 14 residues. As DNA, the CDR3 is TGTGCCAGCAGCGTAGAGGCAGGGGGACAGCCCCGGCATTTT. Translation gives CASSVEAGGQPRHF.

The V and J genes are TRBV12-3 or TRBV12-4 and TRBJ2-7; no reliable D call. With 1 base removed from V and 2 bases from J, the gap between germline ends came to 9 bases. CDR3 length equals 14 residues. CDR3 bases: TGTGCCAGCAGTTTAGAATTGAAAGCCTACGAGCAGTACTTC. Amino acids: CASSLELKAYEQYF.

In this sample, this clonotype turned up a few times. CDR3: CASSLSPSDNEQFF. The CDR3 nucleotides are TGCGCCAGCAGCTTATCCCCTAGCGACAATGAGCAGTTCTTC. V usage is TRBV5-1 and J usage is TRBJ2-1; TRBD2 is a possible D gene (6 bases). Germline values: CDR1 SGHRS, CDR2 YFSETQ. V gave up 2 bases and J gave up 5 bases, with 11 bases separating them. This CDR3 comprises 14 residues.

The CDR3 protein is CASSLAVVANEQFF. CDR3 nucleotides: TGTGCCAGCAGCTTAGCGGTGGTTGCGAATGAGCAGTTCTTC. The chain combines TRBV7-9 with TRBJ2-1; D unclear. The CDR3 spans 14 residues. The germline V gene encodes CDR1 SEHNR and CDR2 FQNEAQ (reference sequence). Trimming took off 0 bases at V and 7 bases at J, with 10 bases between the two ends.

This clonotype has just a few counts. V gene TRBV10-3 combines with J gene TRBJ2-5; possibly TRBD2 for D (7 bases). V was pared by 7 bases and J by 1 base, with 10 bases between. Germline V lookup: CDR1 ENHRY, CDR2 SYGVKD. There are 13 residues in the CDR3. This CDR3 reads CAIKGGTQETQYF. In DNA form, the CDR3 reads TGTGCCATCAAGGGGGGGACCCAAGAGACCCAGTACTTC.

The DNA of the CDR3 is TGTGCCAGCAGCCAAGACATCACAGCCCAAGAGACCCAGTACTTC. Encoded protein: CASSQDITAQETQYF. The rearrangement uses TRBV14 and TRBJ2-5; no clear D gene. The CDR3 spans 15 residues. The V gene lost 0 bases and the J gene lost 1 base, with 9 bases spanning the gap. Per germline, CDR1 SGHDN and CDR2 FVKESK. Full variable domain (rest looked up from reference TRBV14 and TRBJ2-5): EAGVTQFPSHSVIEKGQTVTLRCDPISGHDNLYWYRRVMGKEIKFLLHFVKESKQDESGMPNNRFLAERTGGTYSTLKVQPAELEDSGVYFCASSQDITAQETQYFGPGTRLLVL.

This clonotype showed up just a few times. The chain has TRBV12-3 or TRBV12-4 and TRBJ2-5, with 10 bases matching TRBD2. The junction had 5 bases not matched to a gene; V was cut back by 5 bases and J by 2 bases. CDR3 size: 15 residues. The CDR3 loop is CASSPWTSGQETQYF. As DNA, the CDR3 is TGTGCCAGCAGTCCCTGGACTAGCGGACAAGAGACCCAGTACTTC.